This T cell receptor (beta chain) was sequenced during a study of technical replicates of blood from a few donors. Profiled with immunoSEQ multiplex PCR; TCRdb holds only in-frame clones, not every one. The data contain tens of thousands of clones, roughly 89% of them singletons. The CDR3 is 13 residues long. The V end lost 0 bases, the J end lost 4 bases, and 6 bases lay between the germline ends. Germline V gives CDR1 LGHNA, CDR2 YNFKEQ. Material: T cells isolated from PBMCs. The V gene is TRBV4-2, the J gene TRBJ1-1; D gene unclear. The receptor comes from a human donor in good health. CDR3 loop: CASSQEQVTEAFF. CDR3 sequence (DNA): TGTGCCAGCAGCCAAGAGCAGGTCACTGAAGCTTTCTTT.